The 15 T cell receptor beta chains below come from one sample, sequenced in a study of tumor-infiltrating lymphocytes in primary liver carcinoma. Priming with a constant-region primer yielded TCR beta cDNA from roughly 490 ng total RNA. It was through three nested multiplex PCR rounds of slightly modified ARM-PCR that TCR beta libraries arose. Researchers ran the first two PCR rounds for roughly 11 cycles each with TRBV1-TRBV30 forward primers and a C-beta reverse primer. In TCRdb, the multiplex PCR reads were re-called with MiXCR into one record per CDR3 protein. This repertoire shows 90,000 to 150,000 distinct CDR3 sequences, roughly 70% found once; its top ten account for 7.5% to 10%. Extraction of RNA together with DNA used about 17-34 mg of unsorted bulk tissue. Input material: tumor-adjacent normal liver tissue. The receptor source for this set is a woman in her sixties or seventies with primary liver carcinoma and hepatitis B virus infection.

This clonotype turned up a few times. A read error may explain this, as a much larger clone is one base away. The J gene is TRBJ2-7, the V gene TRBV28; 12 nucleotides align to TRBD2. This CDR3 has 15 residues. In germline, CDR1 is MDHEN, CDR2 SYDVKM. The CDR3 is CAGSSRLAGVEEQYF. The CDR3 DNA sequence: TGTGCCGGCAGTTCCAGACTAGCGGGAGTAGAGGAGCAGTACTTC.

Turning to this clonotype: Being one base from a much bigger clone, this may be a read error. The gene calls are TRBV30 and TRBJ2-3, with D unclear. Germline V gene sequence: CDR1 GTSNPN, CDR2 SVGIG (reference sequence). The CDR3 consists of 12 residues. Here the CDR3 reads CASSRDTDTQYF. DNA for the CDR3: TGTGCCTCGAGTAGGGACACAGATACGCAGTATTTT.

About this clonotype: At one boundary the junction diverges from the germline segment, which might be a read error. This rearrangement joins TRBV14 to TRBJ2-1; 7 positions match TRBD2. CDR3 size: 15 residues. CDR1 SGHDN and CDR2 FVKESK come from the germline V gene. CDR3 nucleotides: TGTGCCAGCAGCGGGCGGGAGAACTCCTACAATGAACAGTTCTTC. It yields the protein CASSGRENSYNEQFF. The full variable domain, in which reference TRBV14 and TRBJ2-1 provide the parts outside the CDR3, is EAGVTQFPSHSVIEKGQTVTLRCDPISGHDNLYWYRRVMGKEIKFLLHFVKESKQDESGMPNNRFLAERTGGTYSTLKVQPAELEDSGVYFCASSGRENSYNEQFFGPGTRLTVL.

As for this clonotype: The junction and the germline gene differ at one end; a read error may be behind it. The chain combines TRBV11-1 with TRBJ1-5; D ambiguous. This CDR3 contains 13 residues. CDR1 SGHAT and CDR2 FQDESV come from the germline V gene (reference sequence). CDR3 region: CANSFSGNQPQHF. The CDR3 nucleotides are TGCGCCAATAGCTTTTCCGGTAATCAGCCCCAGCATTTT.

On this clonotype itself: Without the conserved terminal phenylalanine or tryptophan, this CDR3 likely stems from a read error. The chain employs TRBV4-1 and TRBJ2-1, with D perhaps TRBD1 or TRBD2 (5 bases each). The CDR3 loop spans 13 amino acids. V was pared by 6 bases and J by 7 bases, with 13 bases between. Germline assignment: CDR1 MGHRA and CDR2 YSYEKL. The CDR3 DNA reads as TGCGCCAGCAGACAACCGGGGCCTAATGAGCAGTTCATC. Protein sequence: CASRQPGPNEQFI.

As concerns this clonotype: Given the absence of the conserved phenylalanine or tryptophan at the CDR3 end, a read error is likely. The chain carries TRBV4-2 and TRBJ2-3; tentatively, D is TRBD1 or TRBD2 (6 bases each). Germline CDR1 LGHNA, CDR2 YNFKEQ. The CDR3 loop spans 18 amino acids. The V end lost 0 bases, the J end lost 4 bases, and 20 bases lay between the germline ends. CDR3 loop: CASSQDPLGGGPADTQYL. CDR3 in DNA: TGTGCCAGCAGCCAAGATCCCCTGGGGGGCGGACCAGCAGATACGCAGTATTTG.

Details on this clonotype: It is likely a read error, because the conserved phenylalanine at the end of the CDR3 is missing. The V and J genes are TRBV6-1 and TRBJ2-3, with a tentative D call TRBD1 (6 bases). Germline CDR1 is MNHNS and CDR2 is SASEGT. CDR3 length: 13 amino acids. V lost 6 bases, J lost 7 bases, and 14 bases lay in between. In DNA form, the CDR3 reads TGTGCCAGCAGAACAGGGTCAGCATATACGCAGTATTCT. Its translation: CASRTGSAYTQYS.

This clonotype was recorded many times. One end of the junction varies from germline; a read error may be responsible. Here the CDR3 DNA reads TGCAGCGTTAAAGACTACGGGTACACAGATACGCAGTATTTT. This gives the protein CSVKDYGYTDTQYF. The chain uses TRBV29-1 and TRBJ2-3; TRBD2 might be the D (5 bases). Germline assignment: CDR1 SQVTM and CDR2 ANQGSEA. The CDR3 has 14 residues.

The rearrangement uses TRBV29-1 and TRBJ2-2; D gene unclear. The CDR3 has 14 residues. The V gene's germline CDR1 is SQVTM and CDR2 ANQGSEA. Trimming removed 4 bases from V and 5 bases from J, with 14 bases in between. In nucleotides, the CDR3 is TGCAGCGTTGTCGGCATGGGGATTACCGGGGAGCTGTTTTTT. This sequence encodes CSVVGMGITGELFF.

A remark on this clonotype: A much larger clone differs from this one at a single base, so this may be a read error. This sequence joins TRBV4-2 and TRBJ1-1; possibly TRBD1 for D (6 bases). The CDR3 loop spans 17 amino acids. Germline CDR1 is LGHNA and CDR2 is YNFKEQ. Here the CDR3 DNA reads TGTGCCAGCAGCCGTCCGAAAACCGGGACACCAAACACTGAAGCTTCCTTT. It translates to CASSRPKTGTPNTEASF.

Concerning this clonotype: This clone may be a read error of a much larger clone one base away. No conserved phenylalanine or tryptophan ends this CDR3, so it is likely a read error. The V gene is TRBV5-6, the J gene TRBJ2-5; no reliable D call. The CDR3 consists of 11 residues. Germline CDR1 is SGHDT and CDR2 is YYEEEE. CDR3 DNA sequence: TGTGCCGGCAGCTTGTTTGAGACCCAGTACTCC. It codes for CAGSLFETQYS.

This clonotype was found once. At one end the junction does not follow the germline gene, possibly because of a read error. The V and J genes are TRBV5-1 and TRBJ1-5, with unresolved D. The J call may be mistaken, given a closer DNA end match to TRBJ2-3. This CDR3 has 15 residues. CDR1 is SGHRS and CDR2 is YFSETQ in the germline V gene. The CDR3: CASGLDGRVGQPQYF. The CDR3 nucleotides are TGCGCCAGCGGCTTGGACGGACGCGTCGGCCAGCCCCAGTATTTT.

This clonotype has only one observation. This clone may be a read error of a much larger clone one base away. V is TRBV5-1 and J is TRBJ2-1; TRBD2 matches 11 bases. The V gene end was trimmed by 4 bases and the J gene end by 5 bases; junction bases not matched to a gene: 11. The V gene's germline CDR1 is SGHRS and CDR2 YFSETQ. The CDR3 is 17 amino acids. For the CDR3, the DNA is TGCGCCAGCAGCATGACTAGCGGGGATTCATTAGACAATGAGCAGTTCTTC. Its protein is CASSMTSGDSLDNEQFF.

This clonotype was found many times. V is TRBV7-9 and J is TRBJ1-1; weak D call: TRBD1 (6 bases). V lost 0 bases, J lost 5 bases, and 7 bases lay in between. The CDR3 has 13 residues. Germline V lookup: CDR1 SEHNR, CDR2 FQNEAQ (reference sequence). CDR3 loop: CASSLAQGTEAFF. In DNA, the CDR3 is TGTGCCAGCAGCTTAGCGCAGGGGACTGAAGCTTTCTTT.

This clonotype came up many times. Here the CDR3 reads CAISPGVQETQYF. The CDR3 DNA reads as TGTGCCATCAGCCCGGGGGTTCAAGAGACCCAGTACTTC. The genes are TRBV10-3 and TRBJ2-5; TRBD2 might be the D (6 bases). V was clipped by 6 bases and J by 2 bases, with 10 bases between them. The CDR3 runs 13 residues. Germline V CDR1 and CDR2: ENHRY, SYGVKD.